This is a list of T cell receptor beta chains from one sample in a study of T-cell memory formation after mild COVID-19. One entry per CDR3 protein, called by TCRdb with MiXCR from the 5' RACE reads. The sample lists approximately 270,000 distinct CDR3 sequences, 16% occurring once. Material: PBMCs or a T cell subset sorted from them (not recorded which). All receptors derive from a man aged 18 to 35 who had mild COVID-19 (a few samples of this study predate the infection). Cell type and time point are not known. Each CDR3 is given with its conserved first and last residue. D genes are given only for firm matches. A clone size is listed for some rows: how often the clone was seen (once, few, many), or a class if it is expanded.

few	.	TRBV7-9	TRBJ2-1	TGTGCCAGCAGCTTGGGGCAGTCAGACAATGAGCAGTTCTTC	CASSLGQSDNEQFF
few	.	TRBV19	TRBJ1-4	TGTGCCAGTATGTCAAGACTGCAAAGAGGGGAAAAACTGTTTTTT	CASMSRLQRGEKLFF
few	TRBD1	TRBV5-1	TRBJ2-7	TGCGCCAGCAGCCAGGGACAGAATACCTACGAGCAGTACTTC	CASSQGQNTYEQYF
many	.	TRBV7-2	TRBJ2-1	TGTGCCAGCAGCTTAGTGGGCAAGTGGCAGTTCTTC	CASSLVGKWQFF
once	TRBD1	TRBV2	TRBJ1-6	TGTGCCAGCAAGATGACAGGGGGAGAAAATTCACCCCTCCACTTT	CASKMTGGENSPLHF
.	TRBD2	TRBV5-4	TRBJ2-3	TGTGCCAGCAGCTTGGCGGGGGGGGCGGCAGATACGCAGTATTTT	CASSLAGGAADTQYF
few	.	TRBV7-2	TRBJ1-5	TGTGCCAGCAGCTTATGGGGGGATCAGCCCCAGCATTTT	CASSLWGDQPQHF
many	.	TRBV5-1	TRBJ2-1	TGCGCCAGCAGCTTGACTAGCTCGAATTACAATGAGCAGTTCTTC	CASSLTSSNYNEQFF
.	TRBD2	TRBV4-3	TRBJ2-1	TGCGCCAGCAGCCAAGCGGGAGGGATTGAGCAGTTCTTC	CASSQAGGIEQFF
.	TRBD1	TRBV4-2	TRBJ1-4	TGTGCCAGCAGCCAAGCCGGACAGGGTGGAGAAAATGAAAAACTGTTTTTT	CASSQAGQGGENEKLFF
few	.	TRBV27	TRBJ1-1	TGTGCCAGCAGTTTAAGAGGGACTCTGAACACTGAAGCTTTCTTT	CASSLRGTLNTEAFF
many	TRBD2	TRBV4-1	TRBJ2-1	TGCGCCAGCAGCAGCGGGGGGGCCTACAATGAGCAGTTCTTC	CASSSGGAYNEQFF
.	.	TRBV7-9	TRBJ1-6	TGTGCCAGCAGCTTAGGCAGCATGGGGTACAATTCACCCCTCCACTTT	CASSLGSMGYNSPLHF
few	.	TRBV30	TRBJ1-2	TGTGCCTGGAGTGCCCGACCCATCCGGTTGCGAGCTAACTATGGCTACACCTTC	CAWSARPIRLRANYGYTF
few	TRBD1	TRBV4-1	TRBJ2-5	TGCGCCAGCAGCCAAGATAGAGGTGGACAGGGCAAGACCCAGTACTTC	CASSQDRGGQGKTQYF
.	.	TRBV29-1	TRBJ2-5	TGCAGCGCCGAGCCGACTAGGACGGAGACCCAGTACTTC	CSAEPTRTETQYF